Described below is a single T cell receptor beta chain sequence and its context. What it binds is unknown. The sample originates from a study of siplizumab effects on memory and regulatory T cells. Regarding the study as a whole: Sequences below about 10^-5 frequency were poorly captured. As a result, only a minor fraction of alloreactive clones mapped to unstimulated subsets.

In germline, CDR1 is LGHNA, CDR2 YNFKEQ. CDR3 length: 16 residues. With V trimmed by 1 base and J by 0 bases, 5 bases remained unmatched. TCRdb's table, derived via immunoSEQ multiplex PCR, lists solely in-frame clones and lacks some. The repertoire has about 120,000 clones, about 94% of them found once; the top ten carry around 1.7%. This chain links TRBV4-2 with TRBJ2-7; 8 nucleotides match TRBD2. The sample comprised non-Treg CD4+ T cells sorted from blood. This receptor was obtained from a human donor in good health. CDR3 loop: CASSQGAGVISYEQYF. DNA of the CDR3: TGTGCCAGCAGCCAAGGAGCGGGAGTAATCTCCTACGAGCAGTACTTC.